This record looks at one TCR beta chain sequence and its context. Method: immunoSEQ multiplex PCR; TCRdb's copy keeps in-frame clones and lacks some. The profile shows about 58,000 clones, around 85% of them singletons. The entry originates in a study of blood T cell repertoires in COVID-19. Looking at the study overall: Samples representing acute and convalescent COVID-19 were sourced from the United States, Italy and Spain.

The CDR3 loop spans 16 amino acids. CDR1 is LGHDT, CDR2 YNNKEL, per germline (reference sequence). J lost 4 bases, V lost 3 bases, and 10 bases had no gene match. The origin of this receptor is a middle-aged man with active COVID-19. Sequenced: peripheral blood. J is TRBJ1-2 and V is TRBV3-1 (or the pseudogene TRBV3-2), with 8 bases lining up with TRBD1. CDR3 protein: CASSQPGTGSSYGYTF. The CDR3 DNA sequence: TGTGCCAGCAGCCAGCCCGGGACAGGTTCCTCCTATGGCTACACCTTC.